Below, one TCR beta chain is given with its context. It has no known antigen specificity. No base quality values were provided; no much bigger clone lies one nucleotide off. TCRbeta CDR3 regions were amplified from genomic DNA by means of the immunoSEQ Assay, a bias-controlled multiplex PCR. As for how the authors treated the data: Within the assay, amplification of reference gene primers was used to estimate how many nucleated cells each sample contained. Sequence reads were collapsed and filtered to measure the absolute abundance of every unique TCRbeta CDR3 rearrangement. For each sample, productive Simpson clonality was calculated as the square root of Simpson's diversity index across productive rearrangements. Imported from immuneACCESS, the table was reduced by TCRdb to in-frame sequences with V and J called. These copies leave out some clones; in studies compared against another copy, an unresolved V gene accounts for under half, and the cause of the remainder is not known. V and J calls and clone size are as listed in that table; D and trimming were resolved from the DNA. The sample table shows more than 95,000 clones, and 60% to 80% are seen once. Roughly 5.5% of the sample comes from the top ten.

The source of the sample is a study of blood T cell repertoires in COVID-19 (dated by TCRdb to the early 2020s). With respect to the entire study: The collaborator samples originated in the United States, Italy and Spain and spanned the acute and convalescent phases of COVID-19. Samples were obtained from the ongoing ImmuneRACE study (first 160 participants) and from over 1,000 subjects provided by 6 global collaborators. A de-identified subject ID, COVID-19 status, age in years and sex were almost always included in the sample metadata. The material from the prospective study consisted of cDNA or gDNA derived from T cells, B-cell-depleted T cells, or PBMCs. Where available, HLA class I and class II types were obtained from metadata supplied by the sample provider rather than from assay-based typing. The dataset comprised deeply sampled blood TCRbeta repertoires from subjects exposed to, actively infected with, or recovered from COVID-19. A freely available public database, intended as a resource for researchers studying the immune response to SARS-CoV-2, is where the repertoires were released. Overall study results and their limits: The amount of clinical and demographic metadata varied by source and participant and was provided uncurated.

Each collaborating institution followed its own protocols to collect whole blood in K2EDTA tubes. For TCRbeta analysis, collaborators shipped samples in one of three forms: frozen whole blood, isolated PBMCs, or DNA extracted from either of those sample types. Material: peripheral blood. The receptor comes from a man aged 55 to 70 with acute or convalescent COVID-19.

In nucleotides, the sequence is TGTGCCAGTAGCGGACAGGGGATCACTGAAGCTTTCTTT. Its coded protein is CASSGQGITEAFF. The V gene is TRBV19 and the J gene is TRBJ1-1, with 9 central nucleotides matching TRBD1. V loses 6 bases at its end and J loses 4 bases; junction bases beyond the gene matches: 3. CDR1 and CDR2, per the germline V gene (reference sequence), are LNHDA and SQIVND. The CDR3, from cysteine to phenylalanine, totals 13 residues. Kept here is only the CDR3 DNA, which spans 39 bases and is read in frame from base 1.